The clone carrying this T cell receptor (beta chain) was recorded a few times. It was with unique molecular identifiers that the TCRbeta library was prepared. TCRdb independently ran MiXCR on the PCR reads; one entry per CDR3 protein. The sample yields about 350,000 distinct CDR3 sequences, approximately 12% seen once. Trimming left V 8 bases short and J 8 bases short, with 22 bases between. CDR1 is ENHRY, CDR2 SYGVKD, per germline. This CDR3 region has 15 residues. The data originate from a study of T-cell reconstitution after alpha-beta-depleted transplantation in children. The source was PBMCs, collected from the stem cell graft. The genes are TRBV10-3 and TRBJ2-1; D possibly uses TRBD1 or TRBD2 (7 bases each). The TCR was taken from a human donor who donated a stem cell graft to a child with Fanconi anemia. The CDR3 sequence is CAIGQTQGRGDEQFF. Here the CDR3 DNA reads TGTGCCATCGGTCAGACACAGGGGAGGGGCGATGAGCAGTTCTTC.